Listed below are T cell receptor beta chains from one sample, sequenced in a study of T cells after yellow fever vaccination. TCRdb redid the calling of the 5' RACE reads with MiXCR, one entry per CDR3 protein. This sample carries approximately 260,000 distinct CDR3 sequences, roughly 4.8% of them seen once, and the ten largest clones take about 3.5%. The starting material was CD4+ T cells sorted from PBMCs, obtained on the day of the yellow fever booster vaccination. Receptor source: a man aged 18 to 29 who received the YFV17D yellow fever vaccine. Each CDR3 is given without its conserved first and last residue. The listing skips clone size in some rows; elsewhere it reads once, few, many or a size class.

few | TRBV5-1 | ASSLNGVQVAF
many | TRBV20-1 | SASGTSGGLEQY
many | TRBV7-6 | ASSPFPGQGERRSYEQY
NA | TRBV29-1 | SVEDRVWGASTDTQY
NA | TRBV12-3/TRBV12-4 | ASSLRDYNEQF
few | TRBV20-1 | SARGGSVKSPLH
few | TRBV2 | ASRASGEQF
few | TRBV6-6 | ASSSRSAKNIQY
few | TRBV24-1 | ATSDWGQETQY
few | TRBV6-5 | ASSQRPGEAF
many | TRBV20-1 | SARDETSGDYEQY
NA | TRBV27 | ASRLSPANTEAF
few | TRBV6-5 | ASSPRPRNTGELF
few | TRBV5-1 | ASSRLTGNESPLH
few | TRBV5-1 | ASSFFQETQY
NA | TRBV11-2 | ASSLARGAVHTEAF
few | TRBV20-1 | SARGSSSGNTIY
few | TRBV6-1 | ASSVGTDTDTQY
few | TRBV3-1 | ASAFPGNTEAF
NA | TRBV5-1 | ASSLDPGARDTQY
many | TRBV5-1 | ASSWPRRETQY
many | TRBV7-9 | ASTFKLAGPDTQY
few | TRBV7-2 | ASSFDLNTGELF
few | TRBV4-2 | ASSQGGTEQPQH